This TCR beta chain was identified in a study of blood T cell repertoires in COVID-19. Background on the study: PBMCs, B-cell-depleted T cells, or T cells were the source of the cDNA or gDNA that made up the material.

Original analysis: The authors estimated nucleated cell counts from reference gene primer amplification. This table comes from immunoSEQ multiplex PCR, and its TCRdb copy is limited to in-frame clones, with some not included. V, J and clone size derive from that table, while D and trimming were established from the DNA sequence. Of 150,000 to 200,000 clones listed, more than 75% are singletons. Individuals drawn from some 25 US areas were roughly 18 to 95 years old. Participant-reported clinical history was the basis for cohort assignment. The CDR3 extends over 16 amino acids. Germline V CDR1 and CDR2: MGHRA, YSYEKL. Trimming shortened V by 3 bases and J by 0 bases, and 11 bases separated the two germline ends.

The sequence was obtained from a woman in her 50s who had recovered from COVID-19. The sample comprised PBMCs or T cells enriched from blood (not recorded which). V and J are TRBV4-1 and TRBJ1-4, with a tentative D call TRBD1 (5 bases). DNA for the CDR3: TGCGCCAGCAGCCAGATCAGGGCGGCAACTAATGAAAAACTGTTTTTT. As protein: CASSQIRAATNEKLFF.